These T cell receptor beta chains were read from a single sample in a study of CD8+ T cells in alopecia areata. Generated by immunoSEQ multiplex PCR, the TCRdb table keeps only in-frame clones and is missing some. Of about 110,000 clones in the sample, roughly 50% were seen once. This specimen was CD4+ T cells sorted from blood, taken at week 24, from a patient treated with tofacitinib. Receptor source: a human donor with alopecia areata. Both conserved end residues are part of each CDR3. Each record gives: V gene, clone size, D gene, J gene, CDR3 protein, CDR3 DNA. The D gene is left open where the match is weak. Part of the rows lack a size; the others show once, few, many or a class for expanded clones.

>TRBV2|few|-|TRBJ1-1
CASSEFSNTEAFF
TGTGCCAGCAGTGAGTTCAGCAACACTGAAGCTTTCTTT
>TRBV4-3|few|-|TRBJ1-5
CASSQEQGFRAQHF
TGCGCCAGCAGCCAAGAGCAGGGGTTCAGGGCCCAGCATTTT
>TRBV9|once|TRBD2|TRBJ2-2
CASSSGLANTGELFF
TGTGCCAGCAGCTCGGGACTAGCAAACACCGGGGAGCTGTTTTTT
>TRBV4-1|few|-|TRBJ1-2
CASSQSEKGNYGYTF
TGCGCCAGCAGCCAATCGGAAAAGGGGAATTATGGCTACACCTTC
>TRBV29-1|-|-|TRBJ1-4
CSVGMMATNEKLFF
TGCAGCGTTGGTATGATGGCAACTAATGAAAAACTGTTTTTT
>TRBV30|-|-|TRBJ1-1
CAWSGEMNTEAFF
TGTGCCTGGAGTGGGGAGATGAACACTGAAGCTTTCTTT
>TRBV7-9|-|-|TRBJ1-1
CASSLALEGTEAFF
TGTGCCAGCAGCTTGGCGTTGGAGGGCACTGAAGCTTTCTTT
>TRBV7-2|few|-|TRBJ2-3
CASSLVSDTDTQYF
TGTGCCAGCAGCTTAGTCTCGGACACAGATACGCAGTATTTT
>TRBV5-1|-|-|TRBJ2-5
CASSLGRGAQETQYF
TGCGCCAGCAGCTTAGGTAGAGGAGCCCAAGAGACCCAGTACTTC
>TRBV9|-|TRBD2|TRBJ2-3
CASSIAGGVDTQYF
TGTGCCAGCAGCATAGCGGGGGGCGTAGATACGCAGTATTTT
>TRBV7-2|-|TRBD2|TRBJ2-5
CASSLVASGVQETQYF
TGTGCCAGCAGCTTAGTAGCCAGCGGGGTGCAAGAGACCCAGTACTTC
>TRBV7-9|-|-|TRBJ1-2
CASSEDSYGYTF
TGTGCCAGCAGCGAAGACAGCTATGGCTACACCTTC
>TRBV7-2|-|-|TRBJ2-7
CASSMGGGLGEQYF
TGTGCCAGCTCCATGGGAGGGGGATTAGGCGAGCAGTACTTC
>TRBV20-1|few|-|TRBJ2-4
CSARDDPIQYF
TGCAGTGCTAGAGACGACCCCATTCAGTACTTC
>TRBV2|-|TRBD1|TRBJ2-2
CASSGQGDTGELFF
TGTGCCAGCAGTGGACAGGGGGACACCGGGGAGCTGTTTTTT
>TRBV4-2|-|-|TRBJ2-3
CASSQDSRADTQYF
TGTGCCAGCAGCCAAGATTCCCGGGCAGATACGCAGTATTTT
>TRBV6-1|-|TRBD1|TRBJ1-2
CASSERARGRTNYGYTF
TGTGCCAGCAGTGAAAGGGCCAGGGGGAGGACTAACTATGGCTACACCTTC